The source of this T cell receptor (beta chain) is a study of blood T cell repertoires in COVID-19. About the study: Material from acute and convalescent COVID-19 was sourced from the United States, Italy and Spain. In each case, the material was cDNA or gDNA derived from T cells, B-cell-depleted T cells, or PBMCs.

Patients from Seattle were sampled longitudinally, starting during active infection. Per germline, CDR1 SNHLY and CDR2 FYNNEI. Trimming took 7 bases from V and 2 from J, leaving 7 bases between them. The CDR3 consists of 12 residues. Authors' processing steps: Amplification of reference gene primers was used by the study to estimate nucleated cell counts. The table came from immunoSEQ multiplex PCR; TCRdb's copy has only in-frame clones and leaves some out. The D gene and trimming were derived from the DNA, and the V and J assignments and clone size from that table. The data show 70,000 to 95,000 clones, more than 85% seen once.

This TCR was sampled from a man aged 45-65 years with COVID-19, enrolled during active disease. The sequenced material came from peripheral blood. The gene calls are TRBV2 and TRBJ2-3, with a weak D call TRBD1 (5 bases). The CDR3 reads CASKDNTDTQYF. The CDR3 DNA follows: TGTGCCAGCAAGGACAACACAGATACGCAGTATTTT.